This TCR beta chain was recovered during a study of blood T cells in healthy people across ages. The use of a sample-barcoded 5' primer and a J-beta primer mix characterized a second PCR of about 7 to 12 cycles. TCRdb fed the 5' RACE reads into MiXCR, producing one record per CDR3 protein. Here the sample spans under 1,100,000 distinct CDR3 sequences, under 30% being singletons. The table lists this clonotype with a few counts. The data were also submitted as part of a second study, on T cells of mothers and their children.

This TCR was recovered from a girl aged 2 to 10 in good health. Sequencing was done on a sample of blood.

The DNA for the CDR3 is TGCGCCAGCAGCTTACAGGGTTACACCTACGAGCAGTACTTC. Translated: CASSLQGYTYEQYF. V and J are TRBV5-1 and TRBJ2-5; tentatively, D is TRBD1 (6 bases). The tail of the sequence fits TRBJ2-7 better, so the J call may be wrong. Germline V gives CDR1 SGHRS, CDR2 YFSETQ. The CDR3 length is 14 residues.